These 30 T cell receptor beta chains share one sample of origin, sequenced in a study of CD8 T cells in Susac syndrome. RNA totalling about 0.5 to 1 ug underwent reverse transcription with random hexamers. MiXCR, applied by TCRdb to the immunoSEQ multiplex PCR reads, yields one record per CDR3 protein. The table lists approximately 46,000 distinct CDR3 sequences, 90% to 95% of them singletons. Sequenced sample: CD8+ T cells from PBMCs. Receptor source: a human donor in good health.

V usage is TRBV27 and J usage is TRBJ1-1; tentatively, D is TRBD1 (5 bases). This CDR3 contains 16 residues. Germline V lookup: CDR1 MNHEY, CDR2 SMNVEV (reference sequence). Between the trimmed V and J ends, which lost 5 bases and 4 bases, there was a span of 20 bases. The chain's CDR3 is CASSPIGPDGGTEAFF. DNA for the CDR3: TGTGCCAGCAGTCCCATTGGGCCCGACGGGGGCACTGAAGCTTTCTTT.

The chain employs TRBV7-6 and TRBJ1-1; no clear D gene. The CDR3 is made up of 14 amino acids. The germline V and J ends were trimmed by 2 bases and 3 bases, with 10 bases remaining between them. CDR1 and CDR2 (germline): SGHVS, FNYEAQ. The CDR3 sequence is CASSLQQRDTEAFF. In DNA, the CDR3 is TGTGCCAGCAGCTTACAGCAAAGGGACACTGAAGCTTTCTTT.

This clonotype was recorded a few times. CDR3 bases: TGTGCCAGCAGCCACTATGCCTCCGACCCAACCTACGAGCAGTACTTC. The encoded protein is CASSHYASDPTYEQYF. The rearrangement links TRBV7-6 to TRBJ2-7, with unresolved D. Trimming removed 5 bases at V and 2 bases at J, with 19 bases between. CDR3 length equals 16 residues. The germline CDR1 and CDR2 sequences are SGHVS and FNYEAQ. Variable domain in full (rest from reference TRBV7-6 and TRBJ2-7): GAGVSQSPRYKVTKRGQDVALRCDPISGHVSLYWYRQALGQGPEFLTYFNYEAQQDKSGLPNDRFSAERPEGSISTLTIQRTEQRDSAMYRCASSHYASDPTYEQYFGPGTRLTVT.

The V gene is TRBV10-3, the J gene TRBJ2-5, with D possibly matching TRBD1 (5 bases). Germline values: CDR1 ENHRY, CDR2 SYGVKD. V gave up 0 bases and J gave up 2 bases, with 13 bases separating them. The length of the CDR3 is 16 residues. In DNA form, the CDR3 reads TGTGCCATCAGTGAGTCGGGAAAGACAGTTCAAGAGACCCAGTACTTC. Translated: CAISESGKTVQETQYF.

This chain links TRBV7-9 with TRBJ2-2, with 10 positions matching TRBD2. The ends lost 5 bases at V and 2 bases at J; junction bases unmatched: 11. The CDR3 consists of 18 residues. From germline, CDR1 is SEHNR and CDR2 FQNEAQ (reference sequence). CDR3: CASSDTFSGRSNTGELFF. In nucleotides, the CDR3 is TGTGCCAGCAGCGACACCTTTAGCGGGAGGTCCAACACCGGGGAGCTGTTTTTT. Complete variable domain (other parts from reference TRBV7-9 and TRBJ2-2): DTGVSQNPRHKITKRGQNVTFRCDPISEHNRLYWYRQTLGQGPEFLTYFQNEAQLEKSRLLSDRFSAERPKGSFSTLEIQRTEQGDSAMYLCASSDTFSGRSNTGELFFGEGSRLTVL.

This chain joins TRBV10-2 and TRBJ2-7, with D uncertain. The V gene's germline CDR1 is WSHSY and CDR2 SAAADI. The CDR3 runs 16 residues. The germline V and J ends were trimmed by 0 bases and 1 base, with 13 bases remaining between them. CDR3 DNA sequence: TGCGCCAGCAGTGAGTCGGGTCTAGAGGTTTCCTACGAGCAGTACTTC. It yields the protein CASSESGLEVSYEQYF.

The V gene is TRBV2, the J gene TRBJ2-1; D not resolved. The CDR3 consists of 13 residues. Trimming removed 5 bases from V and 9 bases from J, with 14 bases in between. The germline CDR1 and CDR2 sequences are SNHLY and FYNNEI. CDR3 in amino acids: CASSTSFSSEQFF. The DNA of the CDR3 is TGTGCCAGCAGTACCAGTTTTTCGAGTGAGCAGTTCTTC.

The gene calls are TRBV4-1 and TRBJ2-1; TRBD1 aligns across 9 bases. The CDR3 is 16 amino acids. Losses at the gene ends were 5 bases for V and 6 bases for J; bases not matched to a gene: 11. Germline values: CDR1 MGHRA, CDR2 YSYEKL. CDR3 nucleotides: TGCGCCAGCAGCAACGGGACAGGGCGGCTTTTCAATGAGCAGTTCTTC. Its protein is CASSNGTGRLFNEQFF.

J is TRBJ2-7 and V is TRBV12-3 or TRBV12-4; 10 bases map to TRBD2. Trimming at V came to 5 bases and at J to 1 base, leaving 5 bases not matched to a gene. The CDR3 length is 15 residues. The CDR3 spells CASSPGLASSYEQYF. In DNA form, the CDR3 reads TGTGCCAGCAGTCCGGGACTAGCGTCGTCCTACGAGCAGTACTTC.

The rearrangement joins TRBV27 to TRBJ2-6; no clear D. The CDR3 totals 15 residues. V lost 3 bases to trimming and J lost 5 bases, with 11 bases between them. Germline lookup yields CDR1 MNHEY and CDR2 SMNVEV (reference sequence). The CDR3 loop reads CASSLIGPRANVLTF. DNA for the CDR3: TGTGCCAGCAGTTTGATAGGGCCTCGGGCCAACGTCCTGACTTTC. Combining the CDR3 with reference TRBV27 and TRBJ2-6 gives the whole variable domain EAQVTQNPRYLITVTGKKLTVTCSQNMNHEYMSWYRQDPGLGLRQIYYSMNVEVTDKGDVPEGYKVSRKEKRNFPLILESPSPNQTSLYFCASSLIGPRANVLTFGAGSRLTVL.

The rearrangement uses TRBV30 and TRBJ2-5; the match to TRBD1 covers 11 bases. The V and J ends lost 0 bases and 4 bases, in that order; junction bases with no gene match: 7. The CDR3 sequence is 16 residues long. Looked up from germline, CDR1 is GTSNPN and CDR2 is SVGIG (reference sequence). The DNA for the CDR3 is TGTGCCTGGAGTGTATACGGACAGGGGGCGTTAGAGACCCAGTACTTC. Its protein is CAWSVYGQGALETQYF.

This clonotype was counted between two and nine times. The genes are TRBV4-1 and TRBJ1-1; D not resolved. Germline V CDR1 and CDR2: MGHRA, YSYEKL. V lost 4 bases and J lost 0, with 9 bases in between. This CDR3 contains 14 residues. The CDR3 DNA reads TGCGCCAGCAGCCCTACCACAGTGAACACTGAAGCTTTCTTT. Amino acids: CASSPTTVNTEAFF.

The V call is TRBV13, the J call TRBJ2-7; D possibly matches TRBD1 or TRBD2 (5 bases each). V lost 2 bases, J lost 5 bases, and 10 bases lay in between. This CDR3 has 13 residues. Germline V gives CDR1 PRHDT, CDR2 FYEKMQ (reference sequence). For the CDR3, the DNA is TGTGCCAGCAGCTTATATGGGGGACACGAGCAGTACTTC. Protein: CASSLYGGHEQYF.

This clonotype was observed once. This chain links TRBV12-3 or TRBV12-4 with TRBJ1-2; D is unresolved. The CDR3 has 10 amino acids. The ends were cut back, 2 bases at V and 13 bases at J, with 8 bases in the middle. CDR3 amino acids: CASSLNDLTF. CDR3 coding DNA: TGTGCCAGCAGTTTAAATGATCTCACCTTC.

The chain has TRBV6-2 or TRBV6-3 and TRBJ2-1; 7 bases align to TRBD2. CDR3 length equals 15 residues. V gave up 4 bases and J gave up 5 bases; unmatched junction bases: 8. Germline CDR1 reads MNHEY; CDR2 reads SVGEGT. CDR3 in DNA: TGTGCCAGCAGTTCGGCGGGAGAGATCCACAATGAGCAGTTCTTC. Translated: CASSSAGEIHNEQFF.

The chain joins TRBV12-3 or TRBV12-4 to TRBJ2-7; 7 bases align to TRBD2. The J segment lost 2 bases and the V segment lost 2 bases, leaving 6 bases of the junction unmatched. The CDR3 totals 15 residues. The CDR3 sequence is CASSLTAGVAYEQYF. As DNA, the CDR3 is TGTGCCAGCAGTTTAACGGCGGGAGTGGCCTACGAGCAGTACTTC.

The chain recombines TRBV2 with TRBJ2-3, with 11 bases that match TRBD2. V trimming: 8 bases; J trimming: 5 bases; junction bases outside the gene matches: 9. Germline CDR1 reads SNHLY; CDR2 reads FYNNEI. CDR3 size: 15 residues. CDR3 bases: TGTGCCAGCCAATGGACTAGCGGGTTGGTAGATACGCAGTATTTT. This translates into CASQWTSGLVDTQYF.

The V call is TRBV5-8, the J call TRBJ2-7, with 7 bases aligning to TRBD2. Losses at the gene ends were 3 bases for V and 3 bases for J; bases not matched to a gene: 12. Per germline, CDR1 SGHTS and CDR2 YDEGEE. This CDR3 is 16 amino acids long. Written as DNA, the CDR3 is TGTGCCAGCAGCTCCGACTACGGGACTACAAACTACGAGCAGTACTTC. As protein: CASSSDYGTTNYEQYF.

This clonotype was observed a few times. The rearrangement links TRBV5-6 to TRBJ2-7, with D uncertain. The CDR3 is 16 amino acids. Deletions cut 3 bases from V and 0 bases from J, with 16 bases between. CDR1 is SGHDT, CDR2 YYEEEE, per germline. The DNA for the CDR3 is TGTGCCAGCAGCTCCGACTTCGGGCCGCACTCCTACGAGCAGTACTTC. Its translation: CASSSDFGPHSYEQYF.

The V call is TRBV12-3 or TRBV12-4, the J call TRBJ2-7; D is unresolved. The CDR3 is 13 amino acids. Trimming took 2 bases from V and 2 from J, leaving 7 bases between them. The DNA for the CDR3 is TGTGCCAGCAGTTTAAGCAGTCCCTACGAGCAGTACTTC. Amino acids: CASSLSSPYEQYF.

This chain links TRBV30 with TRBJ1-3; D is unresolved. V was cut by 1 base and J by 0 bases, with 16 bases left in between. Germline CDR1 reads GTSNPN; CDR2 reads SVGIG (reference sequence). The CDR3 consists of 17 residues. The CDR3 DNA reads as TGTGCCTGGAGTGGAATCGCTCAGAGATACTCTGGAAACACCATATATTTT. Amino acid sequence: CAWSGIAQRYSGNTIYF.

As for this clonotype: At one end the junction does not follow the germline gene, possibly because of a read error. CDR3 loop: CASSRKPCRRGESFF. DNA of the CDR3: TGTGCCAGCTCAAGAAAGCCCTGTCGGAGGGGAGAGAGCTTTTTT. The genes are TRBV18 and TRBJ1-1; a weak D match, TRBD1 (5 bases). Germline CDR1 and CDR2: KGHSH and LQKENI. The CDR3 runs to 15 residues.

The genes are TRBV5-4 and TRBJ1-1; 11 bases map to TRBD1. The CDR3 extends over 16 amino acids. V shed 6 bases and J 0 bases; nucleotides not matched to a gene: 7. In germline, CDR1 is SGHNT, CDR2 YYREEE (reference sequence). Written as DNA, the CDR3 is TGTGCCAGCACGGAAGGGACAGGGGGACTGAACACTGAAGCTTTCTTT. Translating it yields CASTEGTGGLNTEAFF.

This clonotype has just one count. The V call is TRBV10-3, the J call TRBJ2-7; D may be TRBD2 (6 bases). Germline V CDR1 and CDR2: ENHRY, SYGVKD. The CDR3 sequence is 17 residues long. V was trimmed by 3 bases and J by 1 base, leaving 19 bases between them. The chain's CDR3 is CAISDPTSVGGSYEQYF. CDR3 bases: TGTGCCATCAGTGATCCTACCTCTGTGGGGGGATCCTACGAGCAGTACTTC.

The chain couples TRBV29-1 to TRBJ2-1, with 9 bases identical to TRBD1. Germline trimming cut 2 bases from V and 4 bases from J; bases unmatched to any gene: 6. The CDR3 length is 15 residues. Germline assignment: CDR1 SQVTM and CDR2 ANQGSEA. The CDR3 here is CSVETGTGKYNEQFF. The CDR3 DNA follows: TGCAGCGTTGAAACCGGGACAGGGAAGTACAATGAGCAGTTCTTC.

This chain uses TRBV19 with TRBJ2-1; D not certain. The length of the CDR3 is 14 residues. Per germline, CDR1 LNHDA and CDR2 SQIVND (reference sequence). V was trimmed by 4 bases and J by 5 bases, leaving 12 bases between them. The CDR3 nucleotides read TGTGCCAGTAGTACTCCCTTCTATGACAATGAGCAGTTCTTC. This codes for CASSTPFYDNEQFF.

J is TRBJ1-3 and V is TRBV30; D not resolved. Deletions cut 0 bases from V and 0 bases from J, with 6 bases between. The germline V gene encodes CDR1 GTSNPN and CDR2 SVGIG (reference sequence). The CDR3 totals 14 residues. In DNA, the CDR3 is TGTGCCTGGAGTGTAGGCGGCTCTGGAAACACCATATATTTT. It is translated as CAWSVGGSGNTIYF.

The chain is built from TRBV7-9 and TRBJ2-2; D gene unclear. Trimming shortened V by 5 bases and J by 5 bases, and 9 bases separated the two germline ends. This CDR3 is 13 amino acids long. Looked up from germline, CDR1 is SEHNR and CDR2 is FQNEAQ (reference sequence). CDR3 DNA sequence: TGTGCCAGCAGCCCGAGCCTGACCGGGGAGCTGTTTTTT. The encoded protein is CASSPSLTGELFF.

J is TRBJ2-7 and V is TRBV27, with TRBD2 matching over 9 bases. The junction had 7 bases not matched to a gene; V was cut back by 0 bases and J by 4 bases. The germline CDR1 and CDR2 sequences are MNHEY and SMNVEV (reference sequence). This CDR3 comprises 16 residues. CDR3 sequence reads: CASSLSGLAGRYEQYF. In nucleotides, the CDR3 is TGTGCCAGCAGTTTATCGGGCCTAGCGGGAAGGTACGAGCAGTACTTC.

The chain combines TRBV11-2 with TRBJ2-2, with D hard to call. The germline V gene encodes CDR1 SGHAT and CDR2 FQNNGV. The CDR3 is 18 residues long. V lost 1 base, J lost 3 bases, and 18 bases lay in between. CDR3 nucleotide sequence: TGTGCCAGCAGCTTAGCTCCCACAAATGAGCCGCACACCGGGGAGCTGTTTTTT. This gives the protein CASSLAPTNEPHTGELFF. The full variable domain, its missing parts supplied by reference TRBV11-2 and TRBJ2-2, is EAGVAQSPRYKIIEKRQSVAFWCNPISGHATLYWYQQILGQGPKLLIQFQNNGVVDDSQLPKDRFSAERLKGVDSTLKIQPAKLEDSAVYLCASSLAPTNEPHTGELFFGEGSRLTVL.